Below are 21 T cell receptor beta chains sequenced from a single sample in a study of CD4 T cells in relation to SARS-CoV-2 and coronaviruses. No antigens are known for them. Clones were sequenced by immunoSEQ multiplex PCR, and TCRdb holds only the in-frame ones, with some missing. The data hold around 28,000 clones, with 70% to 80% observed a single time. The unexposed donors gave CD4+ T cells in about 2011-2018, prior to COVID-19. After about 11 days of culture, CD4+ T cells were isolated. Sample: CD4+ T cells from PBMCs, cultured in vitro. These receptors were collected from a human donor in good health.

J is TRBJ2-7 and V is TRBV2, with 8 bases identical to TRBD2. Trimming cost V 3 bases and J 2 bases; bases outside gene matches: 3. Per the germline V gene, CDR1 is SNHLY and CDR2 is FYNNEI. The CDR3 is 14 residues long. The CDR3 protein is CASSDREGAYEQYF. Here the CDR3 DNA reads TGTGCCAGCAGTGACCGGGAGGGCGCCTACGAGCAGTACTTC.

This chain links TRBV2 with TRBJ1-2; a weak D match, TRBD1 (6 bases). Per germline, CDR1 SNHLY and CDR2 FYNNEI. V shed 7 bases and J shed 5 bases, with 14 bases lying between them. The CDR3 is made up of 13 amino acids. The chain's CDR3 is CASIWTVVYGYTF. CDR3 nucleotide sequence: TGTGCCAGCATATGGACAGTAGTTTATGGCTACACCTTC.

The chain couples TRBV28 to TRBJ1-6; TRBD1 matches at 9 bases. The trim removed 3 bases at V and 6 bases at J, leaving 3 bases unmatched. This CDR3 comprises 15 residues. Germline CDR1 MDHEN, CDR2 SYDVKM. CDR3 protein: CASSLGQGANSPLHF. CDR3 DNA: TGTGCCAGCAGTTTGGGACAGGGCGCTAATTCACCCCTCCACTTT.

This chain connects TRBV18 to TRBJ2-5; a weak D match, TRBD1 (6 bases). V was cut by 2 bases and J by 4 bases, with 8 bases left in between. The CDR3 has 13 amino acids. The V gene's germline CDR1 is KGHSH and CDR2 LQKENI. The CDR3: CASSPGGRETQYF. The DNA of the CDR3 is TGTGCCAGCTCACCAGGGGGCCGAGAGACCCAGTACTTC.

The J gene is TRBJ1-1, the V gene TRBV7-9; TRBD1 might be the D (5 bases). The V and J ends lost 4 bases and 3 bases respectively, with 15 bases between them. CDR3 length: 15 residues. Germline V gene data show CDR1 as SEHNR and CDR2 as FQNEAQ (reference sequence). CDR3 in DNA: TGTGCCAGCAGCTCGGCGAAAGGAGGGGACACTGAAGCTTTCTTT. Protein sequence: CASSSAKGGDTEAFF.

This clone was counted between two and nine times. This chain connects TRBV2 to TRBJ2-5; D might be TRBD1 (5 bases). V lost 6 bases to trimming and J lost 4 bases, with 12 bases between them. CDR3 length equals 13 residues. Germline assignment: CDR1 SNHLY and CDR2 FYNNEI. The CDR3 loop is CASSLDSLETQYF. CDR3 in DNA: TGTGCCAGCAGCCTAGACAGTCTAGAGACCCAGTACTTC.

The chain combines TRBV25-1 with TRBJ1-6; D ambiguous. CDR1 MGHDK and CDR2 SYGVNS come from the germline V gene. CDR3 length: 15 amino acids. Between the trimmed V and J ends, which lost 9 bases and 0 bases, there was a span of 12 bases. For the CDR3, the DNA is TGTGCCAGTAGGAACCCGAGCTCCTATAATTCACCCCTCCACTTT. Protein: CASRNPSSYNSPLHF.

The CDR3 bases are TGCGCCAGCAGACTACGACAGGGAACGGATCAGCCCCAGCATTTT. This encodes CASRLRQGTDQPQHF. This chain links TRBV5-1 with TRBJ1-5, with 7 bases that match TRBD1. Germline V gene lookup returns CDR1 SGHRS and CDR2 YFSETQ. This CDR3 comprises 15 residues. The junction had 10 bases not matched to a gene; V was cut back by 5 bases and J by 5 bases. Full variable domain (outside the CDR3, taken from reference TRBV5-1 and TRBJ1-5): KAGVTQTPRYLIKTRGQQVTLSCSPISGHRSVSWYQQTPGQGLQFLFEYFSETQRNKGNFPGRFSGRQFSNSRSEMNVSTLELGDSALYLCASRLRQGTDQPQHFGDGTRLSIL.

The CDR3 reads CASSQGGDHGYTF. The CDR3 DNA is TGTGCCAGCAGCCAAGGGGGCGACCATGGCTACACCTTC. The gene calls are TRBV7-3 and TRBJ1-2, with 7 bases aligning to TRBD1. This CDR3 has 13 residues. Germline V lookup: CDR1 SGHTA, CDR2 FQGTGA. V lost 5 bases, J lost 6 bases, and 6 bases stayed unmatched.

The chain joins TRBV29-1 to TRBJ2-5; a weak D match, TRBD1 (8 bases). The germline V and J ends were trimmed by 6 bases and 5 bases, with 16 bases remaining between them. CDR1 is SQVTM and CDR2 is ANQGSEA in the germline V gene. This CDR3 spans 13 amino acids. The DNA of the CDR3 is TGCAGCGTACCCGGACAGGGAGGGGAGACCCAGTACTTC. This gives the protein CSVPGQGGETQYF. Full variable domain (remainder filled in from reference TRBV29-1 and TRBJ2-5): SAVISQKPSRDICQRGTSLTIQCQVDSQVTMMFWYRQQPGQSLTLIATANQGSEATYESGFVIDKFPISRPNLTFSTLTVSNMSPEDSSIYLCSVPGQGGETQYFGPGTRLLVL.

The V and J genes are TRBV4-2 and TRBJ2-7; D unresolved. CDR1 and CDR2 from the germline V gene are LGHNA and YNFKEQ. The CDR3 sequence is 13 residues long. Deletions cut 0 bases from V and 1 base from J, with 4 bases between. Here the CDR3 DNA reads TGTGCCAGCAGCCAAGAGTCTTCCTACGAGCAGTACTTC. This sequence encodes CASSQESSYEQYF.

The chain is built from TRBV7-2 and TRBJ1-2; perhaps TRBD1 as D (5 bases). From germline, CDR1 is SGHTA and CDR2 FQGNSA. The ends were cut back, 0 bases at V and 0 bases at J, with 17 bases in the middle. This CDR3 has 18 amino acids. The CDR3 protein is CASSLATAGPLANYGYTF. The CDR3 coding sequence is TGTGCCAGCAGCTTAGCTACTGCGGGACCCTTAGCTAACTATGGCTACACCTTC.

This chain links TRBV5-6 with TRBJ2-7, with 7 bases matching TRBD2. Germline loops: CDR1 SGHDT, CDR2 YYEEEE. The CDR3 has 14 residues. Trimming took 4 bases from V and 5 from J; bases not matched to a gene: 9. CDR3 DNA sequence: TGTGCCAGCAGCCGCTTGGGAGGGCGGGACGAGCAGTACTTC. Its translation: CASSRLGGRDEQYF.

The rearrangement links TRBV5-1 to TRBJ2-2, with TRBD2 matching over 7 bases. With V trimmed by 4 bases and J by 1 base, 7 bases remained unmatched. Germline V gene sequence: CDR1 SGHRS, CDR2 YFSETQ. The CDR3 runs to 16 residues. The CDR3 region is CASSPLTGGNTGELFF. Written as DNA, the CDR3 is TGCGCCAGCAGCCCGTTAACGGGGGGGAACACCGGGGAGCTGTTTTTT.

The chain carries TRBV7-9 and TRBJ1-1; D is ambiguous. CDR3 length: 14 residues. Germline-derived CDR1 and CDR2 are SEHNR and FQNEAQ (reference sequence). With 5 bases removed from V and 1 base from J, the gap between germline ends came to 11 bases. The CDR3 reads CASSRPGPNTEAFF. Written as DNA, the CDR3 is TGTGCCAGCAGCAGACCGGGCCCGAACACTGAAGCTTTCTTT.

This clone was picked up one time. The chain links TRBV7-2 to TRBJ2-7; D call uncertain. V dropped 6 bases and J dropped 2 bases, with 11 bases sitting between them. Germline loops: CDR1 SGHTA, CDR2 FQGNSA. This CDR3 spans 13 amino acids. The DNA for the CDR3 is TGTGCCAGCAGTCAGGTTGGGCCCTACGAGCAGTACTTC. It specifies CASSQVGPYEQYF.

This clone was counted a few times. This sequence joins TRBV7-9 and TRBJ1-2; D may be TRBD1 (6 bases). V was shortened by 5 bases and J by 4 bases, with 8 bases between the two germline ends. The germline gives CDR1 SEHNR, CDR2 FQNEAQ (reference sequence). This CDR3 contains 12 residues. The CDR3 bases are TGTGCCAGCAGCCCGGACAGCTATGGCTACACCTTC. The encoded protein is CASSPDSYGYTF.

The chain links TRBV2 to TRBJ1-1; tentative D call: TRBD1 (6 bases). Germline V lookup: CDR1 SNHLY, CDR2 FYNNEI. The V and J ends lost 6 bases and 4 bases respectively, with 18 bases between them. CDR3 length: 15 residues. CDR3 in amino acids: CASSELPGEATEAFF. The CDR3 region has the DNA TGTGCCAGCAGCGAGCTGCCAGGGGAGGCCACTGAAGCTTTCTTT.

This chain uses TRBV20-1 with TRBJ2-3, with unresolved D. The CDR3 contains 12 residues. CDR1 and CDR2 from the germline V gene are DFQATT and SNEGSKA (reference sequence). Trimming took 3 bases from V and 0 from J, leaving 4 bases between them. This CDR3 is CSASLSTDTQYF. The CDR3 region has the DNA TGCAGTGCTAGTTTGAGCACAGATACGCAGTATTTT.

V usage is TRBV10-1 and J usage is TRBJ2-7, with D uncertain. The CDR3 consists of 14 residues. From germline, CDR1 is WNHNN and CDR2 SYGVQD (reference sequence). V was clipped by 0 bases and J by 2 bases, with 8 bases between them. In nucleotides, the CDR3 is TGCGCCAGCAGTGAGTCGGGCAGGACCTACGAGCAGTACTTC. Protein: CASSESGRTYEQYF.

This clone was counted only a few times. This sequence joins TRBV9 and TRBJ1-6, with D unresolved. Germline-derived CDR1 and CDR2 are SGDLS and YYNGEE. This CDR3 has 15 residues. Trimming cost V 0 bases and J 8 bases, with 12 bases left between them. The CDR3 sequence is CASSVAWQDDSPLHF. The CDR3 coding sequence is TGTGCCAGCAGCGTAGCTTGGCAGGACGATTCACCCCTCCACTTT.